This T cell receptor beta chain emerged from a study of glioma-infiltrating T cells. This clonotype was detected only a few times. Its antigen is unidentified. At one end, the junction sequence differs from germline, possibly due to a read error. Findings of the study overall: Only very few CDR3 sequences appeared in both tissue and blood.

The CDR3 length is 15 residues. CDR1 MGHDK and CDR2 SYGVNS come from the germline V gene. The iRepertoire nested amplicon-rescue multiplex PCR amplified TCR alpha and beta CDR3s from RNA. Input was about 85-450 ng of tissue mRNA or PBMC total RNA. One entry per CDR3 protein, called by TCRdb with MiXCR from the multiplex PCR reads. The data hold approximately 190,000 distinct CDR3 sequences, with 32% observed a single time. Sequenced input: glioma tissue, nonneoplastic brain tissue, or PBMCs (not recorded which). The V call is TRBV25-1, the J call TRBJ2-1, with 8 bases identical to TRBD2. This receptor was identified in a human donor with low-grade glioma or glioblastoma, undergoing nonglioma brain surgery, or in good health (not recorded which). The CDR3 here is CATSDVGRAGNEQFF. The DNA of the CDR3 is TGTGCCACCAGTGACGTCGGGAGGGCCGGTAATGAGCAGTTCTTC.